The clone carrying this TCR beta chain has a count of ten or more. The antigen is undetermined. The data are from a study of identical twins. A universal primer site was added by template switching, and unique molecular identifiers were carried by the cDNA. Using its own MiXCR run on the 5' RACE reads, TCRdb lists one record per CDR3 protein. The sample lists some 200,000 distinct CDR3 sequences, 7.5% occurring once. Study-level points and caveats: There is a chance that invariant MAIT and iNKT cells partially muddied zero-insertion analyses. Twin-shared out-of-frame alpha sequences showed excess low generation probability. Weaker excess twin sharing was seen among beta out-of-frame sequences.

These data are also associated with another study on yellow fever vaccine responses in identical twins.

The material sequenced was memory (CD45RO+) T cells sorted from blood. The origin of this receptor is a woman younger than 35 in good health.

The CDR3 DNA follows: TGTGCCAGCAGCTTATTGGGGGACACTGAAGCTTTCTTT. Its protein product is CASSLLGDTEAFF. The chain combines TRBV7-3 with TRBJ1-1; D is possibly TRBD1 (5 bases). Germline V gives CDR1 SGHTA, CDR2 FQGTGA. V shed 2 bases and J shed 3 bases, with 7 bases lying between them. This CDR3 has 13 amino acids. The whole variable domain, filled in from reference TRBV7-3 and TRBJ1-1, reads GAGVSQTPSNKVTEKGKYVELRCDPISGHTALYWYRQSLGQGPEFLIYFQGTGAADDSGLPNDRFFAVRPEGSVSTLKIQRTERGDSAVYLCASSLLGDTEAFFGQGTRLTVV.